These T cell receptor beta chains were read from a single sample in a study of T cell responses to AZD1222 COVID-19 vaccine. Using immunoSEQ multiplex PCR, the repertoire was profiled, and TCRdb retains in-frame clones only, with some absent. This table has about 160,000 clones, about 91% appearing once. Sequenced material: peripheral blood, taken on day 0 of MenACWY control vaccination. These receptors all come from an adult in good health. Each CDR3 is given with its conserved first and last residue. The D gene is left open where the match is weak. A clone size is listed for some rows: how often the clone was seen (once, few, many), or a class if it is expanded.

d_gene	abundance	j_gene	v_gene	CDR3aa	CDR3nt
-	-	TRBJ2-5	TRBV28	CASSFLLARQTQYF	TGTGCCAGCAGTTTTCTCCTGGCGCGGCAGACCCAGTACTTC
-	-	TRBJ2-4	TRBV2	CASRVVRDHLGKNIQYF	TGTGCCAGCAGAGTAGTCCGGGATCATCTCGGCAAAAACATTCAGTACTTC
-	-	TRBJ2-5	TRBV7-9	CASSLAMRETQYF	TGTGCCAGCAGCTTAGCTATGAGGGAGACCCAGTACTTC
-	-	TRBJ1-6	TRBV5-1	CASSLGPGGESPLHF	TGCGCCAGCAGCTTGGGCCCGGGCGGGGAGTCACCCCTCCACTTT
-	once	TRBJ2-7	TRBV11-3	CASSSPRGLRGRYSYEQYF	TGTGCCAGCAGCTCTCCCCGTGGCCTAAGGGGGAGGTACTCCTACGAGCAGTACTTC
-	-	TRBJ1-2	TRBV6-2/TRBV6-3	CASSSTPSAGAYGYTF	TGTGCCAGCAGCTCTACGCCTTCGGCAGGGGCCTATGGCTACACCTTC
-	-	TRBJ2-1	TRBV24-1	CATSDVKGGNIHNEQFF	TGTGCCACCAGTGATGTTAAGGGGGGGAATATCCACAATGAGCAGTTCTTC
-	once	TRBJ1-1	TRBV6-2/TRBV6-3	CASSRGRGGTEAFF	TGTGCCAGCAGTCGCGGGAGGGGGGGCACTGAAGCTTTCTTT
-	-	TRBJ2-5	TRBV24-1	CATSGARETQYF	TGTGCCACCAGTGGGGCGAGGGAGACCCAGTACTTC
-	-	TRBJ1-4	TRBV19	CASTRQATNEKLFF	TGTGCCAGTACCCGGCAGGCAACTAATGAAAAACTGTTTTTT
-	-	TRBJ2-2	TRBV19	CASSIRGRGIAGELFF	TGTGCCAGTAGTATTCGGGGCAGGGGCATCGCCGGGGAGCTGTTTTTT
TRBD1	-	TRBJ2-1	TRBV5-1	CASSASRDRTFSSYNEQFF	TGCGCCAGCAGCGCCTCCCGGGACAGGACTTTTAGCTCCTACAATGAGCAGTTCTTC
TRBD2	-	TRBJ2-1	TRBV24-1	CATSDSTSGRINEQFF	TGTGCCACCAGTGATTCGACTAGCGGGAGAATCAATGAGCAGTTCTTC
-	-	TRBJ1-2	TRBV28	CASSLSPVNYGYTF	TGTGCCAGCAGTTTATCGCCCGTTAACTATGGCTACACCTTC
-	-	TRBJ2-7	TRBV7-2	CASSSAYEQYF	TGTGCCAGCAGCTCAGCCTACGAGCAGTACTTC
-	-	TRBJ1-3	TRBV7-7	CASSLDKASGNTIYF	TGTGCCAGCAGCTTAGACAAGGCCTCTGGAAACACCATATATTTT
-	-	TRBJ1-2	TRBV11-2	CASSQGRDGYTF	TGTGCCAGCAGCCAGGGTCGGGATGGCTACACCTTC
-	-	TRBJ2-1	TRBV6-5	CASSPQLPSDEQFF	TGTGCCAGCAGTCCCCAACTTCCCTCGGATGAGCAGTTCTTC
-	-	TRBJ2-1	TRBV4-2	CASSQEVGIRAYNEQFF	TGTGCCAGCAGCCAAGAGGTCGGAATTAGGGCCTACAATGAGCAGTTCTTC
-	-	TRBJ1-1	TRBV28	CASSPLFSMNTEAFF	TGTGCCAGCAGTCCCCTCTTCTCCATGAACACTGAAGCTTTCTTT
-	-	TRBJ1-2	TRBV21-1	CASSKLDRVDGYTF	TGTGCCAGCAGCAAGTTAGACAGAGTTGATGGCTACACCTTC
-	-	TRBJ1-5	TRBV20-1	CSAGGEEPQHF	TGCAGTGCTGGGGGGGAAGAGCCCCAGCATTTT
-	-	TRBJ1-2	TRBV11-3	CASSLLATYGYTF	TGTGCCAGCAGCTTATTGGCGACGTATGGCTACACCTTC
TRBD1	-	TRBJ2-1	TRBV29-1	CSADRAGNEQFF	TGCAGCGCCGACAGGGCCGGGAATGAGCAGTTCTTC
-	-	TRBJ1-1	TRBV30	CAWQGSDTEAFF	TGTGCCTGGCAGGGGTCGGACACTGAAGCTTTCTTT
-	once	TRBJ2-1	TRBV7-2	CASSSQGGASYNEQFF	TGTGCCAGCAGCTCTCAGGGCGGGGCATCCTACAATGAGCAGTTCTTC
-	-	TRBJ1-2	TRBV9	CASSVAVMGGTGTNYGYTF	TGTGCCAGCAGCGTAGCAGTCATGGGGGGGACCGGTACTAACTATGGCTACACCTTC
-	-	TRBJ2-1	TRBV7-9	CASSFAHNEQFF	TGTGCCAGCAGCTTTGCCCACAATGAGCAGTTCTTC
-	-	TRBJ1-2	TRBV5-5	CASSFAGENGYTF	TGTGCCAGCAGCTTTGCGGGGGAGAATGGCTACACCTTC
TRBD1	-	TRBJ2-7	TRBV24-1	CASTGVYEQYF	TGTGCCAGTACAGGGGTATACGAGCAGTACTTC
-	-	TRBJ1-5	TRBV6-2/TRBV6-3	CASSAQGPRQPQHF	TGTGCCAGCAGTGCCCAGGGTCCGCGTCAGCCCCAGCATTTT
-	few	TRBJ1-3	TRBV19	CASSILLSGNTIYF	TGTGCCAGTAGTATTCTCCTCTCTGGAAACACCATATATTTT
-	-	TRBJ1-1	TRBV12-5	CASGLGTEAFF	TGTGCTAGTGGCCTCGGGACAGAAGCTTTCTTT
TRBD2	-	TRBJ2-5	TRBV19	CASSNARTSGQETQYF	TGTGCCAGTAGTAACGCCAGGACTAGCGGGCAAGAGACCCAGTACTTC
TRBD1	once	TRBJ1-4	TRBV28	CAIRKGAKKNEKLFF	TGTGCCATCCGCAAGGGGGCAAAGAAGAATGAAAAACTGTTTTTT
-	-	TRBJ1-5	TRBV19	CASSIRGGGQPQHF	TGTGCCAGTAGTATTCGGGGAGGAGGACAGCCCCAGCATTTT
TRBD1	once	TRBJ2-1	TRBV19	CASKVSGGHEQFF	TGTGCCAGTAAGGTGTCAGGGGGCCATGAGCAGTTCTTC
-	-	TRBJ1-2	TRBV5-4	CASSSQGAGGYTF	TGTGCCAGCAGCTCACAGGGAGCGGGTGGCTACACCTTC
-	-	TRBJ1-1	TRBV12-5	CASARSSVNTEAFF	TGTGCTAGTGCCCGATCAAGTGTGAACACTGAAGCTTTCTTT
TRBD1	-	TRBJ2-7	TRBV5-1	CASSGSLTGGASEQYF	TGCGCCAGCAGCGGGAGCCTGACAGGGGGTGCCAGCGAGCAGTACTTC
-	once	TRBJ2-2	TRBV6-5	CASSYGGELFF	TGTGCCAGCAGTTACGGCGGGGAGCTGTTTTTT